This TCR beta chain was identified during a study of T cells in Graves' hyperthyroidism and ophthalmopathy. Study background: Blood was drawn when the patient was first diagnosed and still untreated.

The TCR beta CDR3 regions underwent amplification using RNA transcripts as the source. Primed by the HTBI set, a first-round RT-PCR was run on the TCR CDR3. TCRdb passed the multiplex PCR reads through MiXCR, listing each CDR3 protein once. The repertoire holds approximately 740,000 distinct CDR3 sequences, with 14% as singletons. V shed 4 bases and J 3 bases; nucleotides not matched to a gene: 14. Per germline, CDR1 SGHTA and CDR2 FQGTGA. The CDR3 loop spans 17 amino acids. The sequenced sample was blood. The chain employs TRBV7-3 and TRBJ1-1; TRBD1 matches at 7 bases. This receptor was taken from a woman aged 18-29 years with Graves' hyperthyroidism. The CDR3 coding sequence is TGTGCCAGCAGCTCAAAGGGGGCGCTGGGAGTTGACACTGAAGCTTTCTTT. Translating it yields CASSSKGALGVDTEAFF.